The 21 T cell receptor beta chains presented below share a single source sample, sequenced in a study of blood T cell repertoires in COVID-19. Clones were read by immunoSEQ multiplex PCR, and TCRdb kept only the in-frame ones, dropping some. This sample yields a few hundred thousand clones, of which 70% to 90% are seen a single time; roughly 4% belongs to the top ten. Sample: PBMCs or T cells enriched from blood (not recorded which). These receptors all stem from a woman in her thirties who had recovered from COVID-19.

The V call is TRBV2, the J call TRBJ2-2; 12 bases line up with TRBD2. Germline assignment: CDR1 SNHLY and CDR2 FYNNEI. This CDR3 has 15 amino acids. V was pared by 2 bases and J by 7 bases, with 2 bases of the junction left unmatched. The CDR3 region has the DNA TGTGCCAGCAGTGAACTAGCGGGAGGGTTCGGGGAGCTGTTTTTT. It encodes CASSELAGGFGELFF.

This chain connects TRBV3-1 (or the pseudogene TRBV3-2) to TRBJ1-6; TRBD1 matches 11 bases. V shed 4 bases, J shed 7 bases, and the junction held 12 bases outside the gene matches. The germline CDR1 and CDR2 sequences are LGHDT and YNNKEL (reference sequence). The CDR3 spans 18 residues. CDR3 loop: CASSRRTGGNLGNSPLHF. CDR3 coding DNA: TGTGCCAGCAGCCGTCGGACAGGGGGCAACCTTGGGAATTCACCCCTCCACTTT.

The chain uses TRBV7-6 and TRBJ2-2, with D maybe TRBD2 (6 bases). The V and J ends lost 5 bases and 0 bases respectively, with 13 bases between them. CDR1 SGHVS and CDR2 FNYEAQ come from the germline V gene. The CDR3 spans 16 residues. CDR3 coding DNA: TGTGCCAGCAGCACCCTTAGCGGAACGAACACCGGGGAGCTGTTTTTT. It yields the protein CASSTLSGTNTGELFF.

This CDR3 is CASSQEAGGADYGYTF. The CDR3 DNA follows: TGTGCCAGCAGCCAAGAGGCGGGGGGCGCAGACTATGGCTACACCTTC. This rearrangement joins TRBV3-1 (or the pseudogene TRBV3-2) to TRBJ1-2, with D tentatively TRBD1 (6 bases). From germline, CDR1 is LGHDT and CDR2 YNNKEL (reference sequence). Deletions cut 0 bases from V and 3 bases from J, with 14 bases between. This CDR3 contains 16 residues.

V gene TRBV30 combines with J gene TRBJ1-5; possible D gene TRBD1, 5 bases. The V end was cut by 5 bases, the J end by 6 bases, with 14 bases between. Germline CDR1 reads GTSNPN; CDR2 reads SVGIG (reference sequence). The CDR3 totals 13 residues. The CDR3 is CAWETGDGQPQHF. The CDR3 coding sequence is TGTGCCTGGGAAACAGGTGATGGTCAGCCCCAGCATTTT.

The chain is built from TRBV24-1 and TRBJ1-1; D uncertain. Trimming removed 5 bases at V and 5 bases at J, with 8 bases between. The germline V gene has CDR1 KGHDR and CDR2 SFDVKD. The CDR3 is 12 amino acids. The CDR3, as DNA: TGTGCCACCAGTGTCACGGGGACTGAAGCTTTCTTT. It yields the protein CATSVTGTEAFF.

The chain joins TRBV6-4 to TRBJ1-5, with no clear D. Trimming shortened V by 7 bases and J by 1 base, and 14 bases separated the two germline ends. Germline-derived CDR1 and CDR2 are MRHNA and SNTAGT. CDR3 size: 15 residues. The DNA for the CDR3 is TGTGCCAGCATCGCCGGGGTGGAGAGCAATCAGCCCCAGCATTTT. This translates into CASIAGVESNQPQHF.

V gene TRBV29-1 combines with J gene TRBJ2-5, with 8 bases lining up with TRBD2. V was pared by 4 bases and J by 0 bases, with 4 bases of the junction left unmatched. Germline V gene lookup returns CDR1 SQVTM and CDR2 ANQGSEA. The CDR3 is made up of 14 amino acids. The CDR3 region is CSVAPGGNQETQYF. CDR3 coding DNA: TGCAGCGTTGCTCCGGGGGGGAACCAAGAGACCCAGTACTTC.

In nucleotides, the CDR3 is TGTGCCAGTAGCCGCTCAGGGTTTGACTATGGCTACACCTTC. Protein: CASSRSGFDYGYTF. The chain recombines TRBV19 with TRBJ1-2; a possible D gene is TRBD1 (5 bases). V dropped 6 bases and J dropped 3 bases, with 14 bases sitting between them. The CDR3 has 14 residues. From germline, CDR1 is LNHDA and CDR2 SQIVND (reference sequence).

V gene TRBV20-1 combines with J gene TRBJ1-1; D is unresolved. The V gene lost 3 bases and the J gene lost 0 bases, with 8 bases spanning the gap. The V gene's germline CDR1 is DFQATT and CDR2 SNEGSKA (reference sequence). The CDR3 has 13 residues. CDR3 sequence (DNA): TGCAGTGCTAGTGAGTCTTTGAACACTGAAGCTTTCTTT. It encodes CSASESLNTEAFF.

The chain links TRBV6-4 to TRBJ2-1, with 11 bases aligning to TRBD1. The CDR3 has 15 amino acids. CDR1 is MRHNA and CDR2 is SNTAGT in the germline V gene. V gave up 3 bases and J gave up 3 bases; unmatched junction bases: 1. The CDR3 here is CASSEGTGGYNEQFF. For the CDR3, the DNA is TGTGCCAGCAGTGAAGGGACAGGGGGCTACAATGAGCAGTTCTTC.

On this clone itself: Other DNA sequences in this sample translate to the same CDR3. CDR3 DNA sequence: TGTGCCAGTAGTATAGGAGTGAACACTGAAGCTTTCTTT. Its protein product is CASSIGVNTEAFF. The J gene is TRBJ1-1, the V gene TRBV19; no clear D gene. Germline lookup yields CDR1 LNHDA and CDR2 SQIVND (reference sequence). The V and J ends lost 1 base and 0 bases respectively, with 3 bases between them. The CDR3 consists of 13 residues.

This chain joins TRBV6-6 and TRBJ2-7, with TRBD1 as a possible D gene (5 bases). The CDR3 has 14 residues. Germline V gene sequence: CDR1 MNHNY, CDR2 SVGAGI (reference sequence). With 7 bases removed from V and 1 base from J, the gap between germline ends came to 14 bases. The CDR3 bases are TGTGCCAGCAAGTACTCCCAGGGATCCTACGAGCAGTACTTC. Translation gives CASKYSQGSYEQYF.

The rearrangement joins TRBV27 to TRBJ2-1; 8 positions agree with TRBD2. The germline V gene encodes CDR1 MNHEY and CDR2 SMNVEV (reference sequence). The CDR3 spans 14 residues. Losses at the gene ends were 0 bases for V and 6 bases for J; bases not matched to a gene: 1. Here the CDR3 reads CASSLSRGGNEQFF. The CDR3 bases are TGTGCCAGCAGTTTATCTCGGGGGGGCAATGAGCAGTTCTTC.

The rearrangement uses TRBV28 and TRBJ1-1; perhaps TRBD1 as D (5 bases). The CDR3 extends over 15 amino acids. Germline V gene sequence: CDR1 MDHEN, CDR2 SYDVKM. The V end lost 4 bases, the J end lost 0 bases, and 12 bases lay between the germline ends. CDR3 sequence (DNA): TGTGCCAGCAGTTCCAGGGCCAAAATGAACACTGAAGCTTTCTTT. Translating it yields CASSSRAKMNTEAFF. Complete variable domain (other parts from reference TRBV28 and TRBJ1-1): DVKVTQSSRYLVKRTGEKVFLECVQDMDHENMFWYRQDPGLGLRLIYFSYDVKMKEKGDIPEGYSVSREKKERFSLILESASTNQTSMYLCASSSRAKMNTEAFFGQGTRLTVV.

This clone appeared a single time. The chain has TRBV28 and TRBJ1-5, with a weak D call TRBD1 (5 bases). The CDR3 has 17 residues. Trimming removed 4 bases at V and 0 bases at J, with 16 bases between. Germline V CDR1 and CDR2: MDHEN, SYDVKM. The CDR3 sequence: CASSSPLGRFSNQPQHF. CDR3 in DNA: TGTGCCAGCAGTTCCCCCCTGGGGCGGTTTAGCAATCAGCCCCAGCATTTT. Full variable domain (rest looked up from reference TRBV28 and TRBJ1-5): DVKVTQSSRYLVKRTGEKVFLECVQDMDHENMFWYRQDPGLGLRLIYFSYDVKMKEKGDIPEGYSVSREKKERFSLILESASTNQTSMYLCASSSPLGRFSNQPQHFGDGTRLSIL.

The chain links TRBV9 to TRBJ1-1; 9 nucleotides align to TRBD1. In germline, CDR1 is SGDLS, CDR2 YYNGEE. V lost 4 bases and J lost 5; bases outside the gene matches: 9. CDR3 size: 15 residues. CDR3 DNA sequence: TGTGCCAGCAGCAGATCCGGGACAGGGATAACTGAAGCTTTCTTT. Its translation is CASSRSGTGITEAFF.

The chain uses TRBV28 and TRBJ1-5, with 8 bases lining up with TRBD1. With V trimmed by 3 bases and J by 0 bases, 10 bases remained unmatched. The CDR3 runs to 18 residues. Per germline, CDR1 MDHEN and CDR2 SYDVKM. The CDR3 DNA sequence: TGTGCCAGCAGTTTTTTACAGACAGGGGCAGTTAGCAATCAGCCCCAGCATTTT. Translation: CASSFLQTGAVSNQPQHF.

The rearrangement links TRBV7-9 to TRBJ1-4; a weak D match, TRBD1 (6 bases). V lost 3 bases to trimming and J lost 4 bases, with 15 bases between them. Germline loops: CDR1 SEHNR, CDR2 FQNEAQ (reference sequence). This CDR3 is 16 amino acids long. The DNA for the CDR3 is TGTGCCAGCAGCTTGCGGACAGAACCATTTAATGAAAAACTGTTTTTT. The encoded protein is CASSLRTEPFNEKLFF.

V gene TRBV28 combines with J gene TRBJ2-7, with 8 bases matching TRBD1. The CDR3 extends over 13 amino acids. Germline CDR1 reads MDHEN; CDR2 reads SYDVKM. With 0 bases clipped from V and 5 bases from J, the junction kept 0 bases outside the gene matches. In DNA, the CDR3 is TGTGCCAGCAGTTTATGGACAGGGGACGAGCAGTACTTC. Its translation: CASSLWTGDEQYF.

The V gene is TRBV19, the J gene TRBJ1-5; maybe TRBD1 (5 bases). The germline V and J ends were trimmed by 3 bases and 1 base, with 7 bases remaining between them. The CDR3 sequence is 14 residues long. Germline V gene sequence: CDR1 LNHDA, CDR2 SQIVND (reference sequence). This CDR3 reads CASSMGQSNQPQHF. Written as DNA, the CDR3 is TGTGCCAGTAGTATGGGGCAGAGCAATCAGCCCCAGCATTTT.